The 32 T cell receptor beta chains given below trace back to one sample, sequenced in a study of early T cells in non-severe SARS-CoV-2 infection. Each CDR3 protein is one row after TCRdb ran MiXCR on the 5' RACE reads. The sample lists 64,000 or so distinct CDR3 sequences, over 10% seen once, with 1.2% to 1.5% in the top ten. Sequencing used whole blood, obtained at baseline. Source of these receptors: an adult who was a healthcare worker with PCR-confirmed SARS-CoV-2 infection or an uninfected control (not recorded which).

J is TRBJ2-2 and V is TRBV19; the D is unclear. Germline CDR1 LNHDA, CDR2 SQIVND (reference sequence). The CDR3 has 16 residues. V lost 6 bases to trimming and J lost 4 bases, with 18 bases between them. The chain's CDR3 is CASSSPRADATGELFF. The DNA for the CDR3 is TGTGCCAGTAGCTCACCTCGGGCAGATGCCACCGGGGAGCTGTTTTTT.

This clonotype was recorded a few times. The chain employs TRBV7-9 and TRBJ1-1; 7 nucleotides agree with TRBD1. V was clipped by 2 bases and J by 5 bases; unmatched bases: 8. CDR3 size: 15 residues. The germline CDR1 and CDR2 sequences are SEHNR and FQNEAQ (reference sequence). The CDR3 sequence is CASSLKRTGDTEAFF. As DNA, the CDR3 is TGTGCCAGCAGCTTAAAGCGAACAGGGGATACTGAAGCTTTCTTT.

This clonotype has only a few counts. The chain is built from TRBV27 and TRBJ2-7, with 10 bases that match TRBD2. V trimming: 3 bases; J trimming: 2 bases; junction bases outside the gene matches: 4. CDR3 length equals 15 residues. Germline V gives CDR1 MNHEY, CDR2 SMNVEV (reference sequence). CDR3: CASSLASGGAYEQYF. CDR3 nucleotides: TGTGCCAGCAGTTTGGCTAGCGGGGGAGCCTACGAGCAGTACTTC.

This clonotype was seen at least ten times. The chain employs TRBV19 and TRBJ1-4; D gene unclear. Germline V CDR1 and CDR2: LNHDA, SQIVND (reference sequence). V lost 5 bases and J lost 0, with 10 bases in between. This CDR3 region has 15 residues. The CDR3 DNA follows: TGTGCCAGTAGTCCTCGGGTTGCAACTAATGAAAAACTGTTTTTT. This sequence encodes CASSPRVATNEKLFF.

This clonotype has at least ten counts. V gene TRBV24-1 combines with J gene TRBJ2-2; the match to TRBD2 covers 8 bases. This CDR3 spans 14 amino acids. The germline V gene encodes CDR1 KGHDR and CDR2 SFDVKD. V shed 6 bases, J shed 4 bases, and the junction held 3 bases outside the gene matches. CDR3 sequence: CATSSGLATGELFF. DNA for the CDR3: TGTGCCACCAGTAGTGGACTAGCCACCGGGGAGCTGTTTTTT.

The chain combines TRBV28 with TRBJ2-7; the D gene is possibly TRBD2 (5 bases). The germline V and J ends were trimmed by 4 bases and 6 bases, with 16 bases remaining between them. The CDR3 spans 14 residues. Germline V gene data show CDR1 as MDHEN and CDR2 as SYDVKM. The chain's CDR3 is CASSYALGGTEQYF. Here the CDR3 DNA reads TGTGCCAGCAGTTACGCCCTTGGAGGTACCGAGCAGTACTTC.

V and J are TRBV7-2 and TRBJ2-1, with D possibly TRBD2 on 6 matching bases. CDR1 and CDR2 from the germline V gene are SGHTA and FQGNSA. The CDR3 runs 16 residues. The V end lost 5 bases, the J end lost 0 bases, and 14 bases lay between the germline ends. The CDR3: CASSHGTSSSYNEQFF. In DNA, the CDR3 is TGTGCCAGCAGCCACGGGACTTCCAGCTCCTACAATGAGCAGTTCTTC.

As to this clonotype: One junction end disagrees with the germline gene, perhaps due to a read error. The genes are TRBV7-6 and TRBJ2-2; 11 nucleotides match TRBD2. The CDR3 has 16 amino acids. CDR1 SGHVS and CDR2 FNYEAQ come from the germline V gene. The CDR3 is CASSLAGGFYTGELFF. CDR3 DNA sequence: TGTGCCAGCAGCCTAGCGGGGGGTTTTTACACCGGGGAGCTGTTTTTT.

In this sample, this clonotype turned up a few times. The chain couples TRBV28 to TRBJ2-7, with 8 positions matching TRBD1. Trimming removed 6 bases from V and 7 bases from J; junction bases left unmatched: 11. This CDR3 region has 14 residues. CDR1 is MDHEN and CDR2 is SYDVKM in the germline V gene. CDR3 amino acids: CASSPQRQGQEQYF. In DNA form, the CDR3 reads TGTGCCAGCAGCCCCCAAAGACAGGGGCAAGAGCAGTACTTC.

In this sample, this clonotype turned up many times. This chain connects TRBV11-2 to TRBJ2-5, with D perhaps matching TRBD1 or TRBD2 (5 bases each). The V gene's germline CDR1 is SGHAT and CDR2 FQNNGV. The CDR3 is 17 residues long. V dropped 0 bases and J dropped 2 bases, with 16 bases sitting between them. The CDR3 spells CASSLDLPGAGQETQYF. The CDR3, as DNA: TGTGCCAGCAGCTTAGACCTCCCCGGGGCTGGACAAGAGACCCAGTACTTC.

This clonotype was recorded at least ten times. This sequence joins TRBV27 and TRBJ1-1; a possible D gene is TRBD1 (6 bases). Looked up from germline, CDR1 is MNHEY and CDR2 is SMNVEV (reference sequence). Trimming pared 2 bases from V and 4 bases from J, leaving 11 bases between. This CDR3 comprises 14 residues. CDR3 in DNA: TGTGCCAGCAGTTTAGGCAGGGGATTCACTGAAGCTTTCTTT. It specifies CASSLGRGFTEAFF.

This clonotype has ten or more counts. This sequence joins TRBV7-2 and TRBJ1-6; D is possibly TRBD1 (6 bases). V was clipped by 6 bases and J by 9 bases, with 18 bases between them. CDR1 is SGHTA and CDR2 is FQGNSA in the germline V gene. The CDR3 is 15 amino acids. Here the CDR3 reads CASRLNRDPPSPLHF. The CDR3 DNA reads as TGTGCCAGCAGGCTGAACAGGGACCCACCTTCACCCCTCCACTTT.

This rearrangement joins TRBV7-2 to TRBJ1-2, with 8 bases lining up with TRBD1. CDR1 SGHTA and CDR2 FQGNSA come from the germline V gene. The CDR3 is 14 residues long. The junction had 6 bases not matched to a gene; V was cut back by 1 base and J by 8 bases. The CDR3 DNA follows: TGTGCCAGCAGCTTAGGCACAGGGGGGAGCGGCTACACCTTC. This encodes CASSLGTGGSGYTF.

This clonotype was found a few times. The chain carries TRBV7-9 and TRBJ2-1, with TRBD2 matching over 8 bases. Per the germline V gene, CDR1 is SEHNR and CDR2 is FQNEAQ (reference sequence). CDR3 length: 17 residues. V trimming: 1 base; J trimming: 3 bases; junction bases outside the gene matches: 8. CDR3 amino acids: CASSLGPGLANYNEQFF. DNA for the CDR3: TGTGCCAGCAGCTTAGGTCCAGGACTAGCCAACTACAATGAGCAGTTCTTC.

This clonotype was detected ten times or more. J is TRBJ2-7 and V is TRBV9, with TRBD1 matching over 8 bases. V gave up 3 bases and J gave up 4 bases; unmatched junction bases: 6. The CDR3 extends over 14 amino acids. Germline V CDR1 and CDR2: SGDLS, YYNGEE. DNA of the CDR3: TGTGCCAGCAGCGCACAGGGGGAATGGTACGAGCAGTACTTC. Amino acid sequence: CASSAQGEWYEQYF.

This sequence joins TRBV4-3 and TRBJ2-2; 8 bases are a match to TRBD2. The length of the CDR3 is 20 residues. With 0 bases clipped from V and 2 bases from J, the junction kept 14 bases outside the gene matches. CDR1 LGHNA and CDR2 YSLEER come from the germline V gene. DNA for the CDR3: TGCGCCAGCAGCCAAGACCTTTCCTGGCTAGCGGGCACTAACACCGGGGAGCTGTTTTTT. Translated: CASSQDLSWLAGTNTGELFF.

This clonotype was seen many times. V is TRBV20-1 and J is TRBJ2-3, with TRBD1 matching 9 bases. The CDR3 sequence is 14 residues long. Germline V gene data show CDR1 as DFQATT and CDR2 as SNEGSKA (reference sequence). The trim removed 3 bases at V and 3 bases at J, leaving 4 bases unmatched. The CDR3, as DNA: TGCAGTGCTAGGGTTGGACAGGGGACAGATACGCAGTATTTT. As protein: CSARVGQGTDTQYF.

The chain carries TRBV7-9 and TRBJ1-1; D is unclear. V lost 0 bases to trimming and J lost 6 bases, with 8 bases between them. Germline lookup yields CDR1 SEHNR and CDR2 FQNEAQ (reference sequence). The CDR3 runs to 13 residues. The chain's CDR3 is CASSLALQPEAFF. CDR3 bases: TGTGCCAGCAGCTTAGCTTTGCAGCCTGAAGCTTTCTTT.

The chain is built from TRBV13 and TRBJ1-4, with 9 bases aligning to TRBD1. CDR3 length: 15 residues. Germline lookup yields CDR1 PRHDT and CDR2 FYEKMQ (reference sequence). V lost 4 bases, J lost 8 bases, and 8 bases stayed unmatched. CDR3 amino acids: CASSSGQGRREKLFF. CDR3 nucleotides: TGTGCCAGCAGCTCCGGACAGGGGCGACGAGAAAAACTGTTTTTT.

This clonotype was observed a few times. This rearrangement joins TRBV7-8 to TRBJ1-1; the D gene is possibly TRBD1 (5 bases). Trimming removed 5 bases from V and 1 base from J, with 14 bases in between. The germline gives CDR1 SGHVS, CDR2 FQNEAQ. The CDR3 length is 15 residues. As DNA, the CDR3 is TGTGCCAGCAGCCAACCAGGGAGGAAGAACACTGAAGCTTTCTTT. Protein sequence: CASSQPGRKNTEAFF.

Many counts were recorded for this clonotype. This chain connects TRBV19 to TRBJ1-2; the match to TRBD1 covers 9 bases. There are 17 residues in the CDR3. Looked up from germline, CDR1 is LNHDA and CDR2 is SQIVND (reference sequence). Trimming took 1 base from V and 7 from J; bases not matched to a gene: 13. The CDR3 bases are TGTGCCAGTAGTATAGCCCGCAGAACAGGGGGCGTAAGTGGCTACACCTTC. Translation: CASSIARRTGGVSGYTF. Based on the CDR3 plus reference TRBV19 and TRBJ1-2, the full variable domain is DGGITQSPKYLFRKEGQNVTLSCEQNLNHDAMYWYRQDPGQGLRLIYYSQIVNDFQKGDIAEGYSVSREKKESFPLTVTSAQKNPTAFYLCASSIARRTGGVSGYTFGSGTRLTVV.

At least ten counts were recorded for this clonotype. The chain joins TRBV4-2 to TRBJ2-7; 7 bases are shared with TRBD1. Germline values: CDR1 LGHNA, CDR2 YNFKEQ. CDR3 length: 14 amino acids. With V trimmed by 1 base and J by 5 bases, 5 bases remained unmatched. The CDR3 loop reads CASSQGQGGHEQYF. The CDR3 DNA reads as TGTGCCAGCAGCCAAGGACAGGGTGGTCACGAGCAGTACTTC.

V gene TRBV6-2 or TRBV6-3 combines with J gene TRBJ2-5; 7 nucleotides agree with TRBD2. This CDR3 region has 14 residues. The trim removed 6 bases at V and 1 base at J, leaving 5 bases unmatched. The V gene's germline CDR1 is MNHEY and CDR2 SVGEGT. CDR3 protein: CASSWGGPQETQYF. The CDR3 nucleotides are TGTGCCAGCAGCTGGGGAGGGCCCCAAGAGACCCAGTACTTC.

This clonotype was counted ten times or more. The V call is TRBV15, the J call TRBJ2-7, with a possible D match to TRBD2 (7 bases). Germline V gene data show CDR1 as LNHNV and CDR2 as YYDKDF (reference sequence). The CDR3 has 15 amino acids. V was cut by 0 bases and J by 2 bases, with 11 bases left in between. CDR3 residues: CATSREAGHPYEQYF. The CDR3 nucleotides read TGTGCCACCAGCAGAGAAGCGGGACACCCCTACGAGCAGTACTTC.

There are a few counts of this clonotype. DNA of the CDR3: TGTGCCACCACCCTTTCGCAGGGCGTTGGCACTGAAGCTTTCTTT. This codes for CATTLSQGVGTEAFF. This rearrangement joins TRBV12-3 or TRBV12-4 to TRBJ1-1, with a possible D match to TRBD1 (5 bases). The V end lost 10 bases, the J end lost 4 bases, and 22 bases lay between the germline ends. CDR3 length: 15 residues.

Many counts were recorded for this clonotype. The V gene is TRBV6-1, the J gene TRBJ2-5, with 9 bases lining up with TRBD1. The V gene's germline CDR1 is MNHNS and CDR2 SASEGT. The CDR3 is 13 residues long. The V and J ends lost 6 bases and 5 bases, in that order; junction bases with no gene match: 4. Here the CDR3 reads CASRGTGLETQYF. CDR3 nucleotides: TGTGCCAGCAGGGGGACAGGGCTGGAGACCCAGTACTTC.

This clonotype was seen ten or more times. This rearrangement joins TRBV6-1 to TRBJ2-6; maybe TRBD1 (6 bases). Germline CDR1 and CDR2: MNHNS and SASEGT. Trimming removed 6 bases at V and 3 bases at J, with 21 bases between. CDR3 size: 18 residues. The CDR3 bases are TGTGCCAGCAGCCTTACTATTAAACAGGGCAGTGGGGCCAACGTCCTGACTTTC. This translates into CASSLTIKQGSGANVLTF.

This clonotype was picked up a small number of times. The chain is built from TRBV27 and TRBJ2-3, with 9 bases that match TRBD1. This CDR3 is 13 amino acids long. In germline, CDR1 is MNHEY, CDR2 SMNVEV (reference sequence). J gave up 4 bases and V 9 bases, and 5 bases lay outside the gene matches. CDR3 loop: CASTGQGSDTQYF. DNA of the CDR3: TGTGCCAGTACGGGACAGGGATCAGATACGCAGTATTTT.

The J gene is TRBJ2-7, the V gene TRBV11-2; 15 nucleotides line up with TRBD2. The CDR3 consists of 17 residues. Losses at the gene ends were 5 bases for V and 1 base for J; bases not matched to a gene: 6. Germline loops: CDR1 SGHAT, CDR2 FQNNGV. DNA for the CDR3: TGTGCCAGCAGCCCGGGACTAGCGGGGGGCCTATCCTACGAGCAGTACTTC. Its protein product is CASSPGLAGGLSYEQYF.

This clonotype was recorded at least ten times. No conserved phenylalanine or tryptophan ends this CDR3, so it is likely a read error. The DNA is omitted, as the CDR3 cannot be located on it reliably, and the CDR3 follows TCRdb's listing. The chain combines TRBV29-1 with TRBJ1-1; the table's D call TRBD1 went unverified against the DNA. The germline gives CDR1 SQVTM, CDR2 ANQGSEA. The CDR3 has 11 amino acids, counting both end residues. The CDR3: CSVEVGGISRL.

CDR3 loop: CASSPQAETQYF. The CDR3 bases are TGTGCCAGCAGCCCACAAGCAGAGACCCAGTACTTC. V usage is TRBV7-9 and J usage is TRBJ2-5, with D unclear. The V end was cut by 5 bases, the J end by 4 bases, with 8 bases between. This CDR3 comprises 12 residues. Germline V gives CDR1 SEHNR, CDR2 FQNEAQ (reference sequence).

This clonotype was picked up a small number of times. The chain uses TRBV28 and TRBJ1-2, with 10 positions matching TRBD1. Germline CDR1 is MDHEN and CDR2 is SYDVKM. The J segment lost 5 bases and the V segment lost 8 bases, leaving 5 bases of the junction unmatched. This CDR3 has 13 amino acids. CDR3 region: CASGGDRGYGYTF. DNA for the CDR3: TGTGCCAGCGGGGGGGACAGGGGATATGGCTACACCTTC.